These 14 T cell receptor beta chains were all obtained from the same sample, sequenced in a study of blood T cell repertoires in COVID-19. Here immunoSEQ multiplex PCR was the method, and the copy in TCRdb shows in-frame clones only, minus some. This table has 200,000 or so clones, around four fifths appearing once. The source material was peripheral blood. Receptor source: a woman in her fifties or sixties who had recovered from COVID-19.

The chain carries TRBV14 and TRBJ1-5, with TRBD1 matching over 9 bases. The CDR3 is made up of 17 amino acids. Trimming removed 4 bases from V and 0 bases from J; junction bases left unmatched: 7. Germline V lookup: CDR1 SGHDN, CDR2 FVKESK. CDR3 region: CASSPGTGTYSNQPQHF. CDR3 bases: TGTGCCAGCAGCCCCGGGACAGGGACCTATAGCAATCAGCCCCAGCATTTT.

This clone was detected once. The chain joins TRBV14 to TRBJ2-7, with D tentatively TRBD1 (5 bases). The CDR3 consists of 15 residues. Trimming shortened V by 4 bases and J by 2 bases, and 15 bases separated the two germline ends. The germline V gene encodes CDR1 SGHDN and CDR2 FVKESK. CDR3 residues: CASSRDSTPPYEQYF. The CDR3 nucleotides read TGTGCCAGCAGCCGAGACAGTACACCTCCCTACGAGCAGTACTTC.

This rearrangement joins TRBV3-1 (or the pseudogene TRBV3-2) to TRBJ2-1; D uncertain. The ends were cut back, 1 base at V and 2 bases at J, with 9 bases in the middle. Germline CDR1 LGHDT, CDR2 YNNKEL (reference sequence). The CDR3 consists of 15 residues. CDR3 bases: TGTGCCAGCAGCCAAGGTGGTACAACCTACAATGAGCAGTTCTTC. It is translated as CASSQGGTTYNEQFF.

The chain has TRBV6-5 and TRBJ1-6; tentative D call: TRBD1 (6 bases). Germline V CDR1 and CDR2: MNHEY, SVGAGI. CDR3 size: 15 residues. Trimming took 6 bases from V and 1 from J, leaving 10 bases between them. The CDR3 is CASSRQDSYNSPLHF. CDR3 sequence (DNA): TGTGCCAGCAGCAGACAGGATTCCTATAATTCACCCCTCCACTTT.

The gene calls are TRBV6-1 and TRBJ2-7; no clear D gene. V gave up 3 bases and J gave up 1 base, with 7 bases separating them. The CDR3 loop spans 13 amino acids. Germline V gene sequence: CDR1 MNHNS, CDR2 SASEGT. CDR3 protein: CASSDTLSYEQYF. In DNA, the CDR3 is TGTGCCAGCAGTGACACTCTATCCTACGAGCAGTACTTC.

CDR3 in amino acids: CASSHGTGGHEQYF. CDR3 bases: TGCGCCAGCAGCCACGGGACAGGGGGCCACGAGCAGTACTTC. The chain has TRBV4-1 and TRBJ2-7; TRBD1 matches at 12 bases. Germline V gene data show CDR1 as MGHRA and CDR2 as YSYEKL. CDR3 length: 14 residues. The junction had 2 bases not matched to a gene; V was cut back by 3 bases and J by 5 bases.

The rearrangement uses TRBV5-6 and TRBJ2-7; D gene ambiguous. The CDR3 loop spans 15 amino acids. Germline V gene lookup returns CDR1 SGHDT and CDR2 YYEEEE. The V gene lost 4 bases and the J gene lost 2 bases, with 16 bases spanning the gap. CDR3 sequence: CASSPPIALPYEQYF. DNA for the CDR3: TGTGCCAGCAGCCCTCCTATCGCCCTTCCCTACGAGCAGTACTTC.

This clone was recorded only once. J is TRBJ1-6 and V is TRBV30; 9 positions match TRBD1. Per the germline V gene, CDR1 is GTSNPN and CDR2 is SVGIG (reference sequence). The length of the CDR3 is 14 residues. J gave up 9 bases and V 2 bases, and 5 bases lay outside the gene matches. The CDR3 region has the DNA TGTGCCTGGAGTCAAGTGACAGGGGGTTCACCCCTCCACTTT. Its protein product is CAWSQVTGGSPLHF.

This clone turned up a few times. The chain links TRBV6-4 to TRBJ1-1; tentative D call: TRBD1 (6 bases). Germline V gene lookup returns CDR1 MRHNA and CDR2 SNTAGT. V was clipped by 10 bases and J by 1 base, with 13 bases between them. CDR3 length: 13 amino acids. The CDR3 reads CATRGHPNTEAFF. The CDR3 nucleotides are TGTGCCACCCGGGGACACCCGAACACTGAAGCTTTCTTT.

CDR3 amino acids: CASSSGTSGPSYNEQFF. CDR3 sequence (DNA): TGTGCCAGCAGTTCTGGGACTAGCGGACCATCCTACAATGAGCAGTTCTTC. The V call is TRBV27, the J call TRBJ2-1; 11 bases line up with TRBD2. Germline lookup yields CDR1 MNHEY and CDR2 SMNVEV (reference sequence). This CDR3 spans 17 amino acids. Trimming took 4 bases from V and 1 from J; bases not matched to a gene: 6.

The CDR3 DNA follows: TGCGCCAGCAGCTTAGGCGGGGCGGCAGATACGCAGTATTTT. Protein product: CASSLGGAADTQYF. The chain joins TRBV5-1 to TRBJ2-3, with D tentatively TRBD2 (6 bases). The CDR3 has 14 residues. The germline V and J ends were trimmed by 2 bases and 4 bases, with 11 bases remaining between them. Germline V lookup: CDR1 SGHRS, CDR2 YFSETQ.

The V call is TRBV5-5, the J call TRBJ2-5; possible D gene TRBD1, 6 bases. The germline V gene has CDR1 SGHKS and CDR2 YYEKEE (reference sequence). Trimming stripped 0 bases from V and 4 bases from J, with 13 bases between. The CDR3 sequence is 15 residues long. CDR3 DNA sequence: TGTGCCAGCAGCTTGGAGGCAGTAGGGGGAGAGACCCAGTACTTC. Translated, it gives CASSLEAVGGETQYF. The full variable domain, completed using reference TRBV5-5 and TRBJ2-5, is DAGVTQSPTHLIKTRGQQVTLRCSPISGHKSVSWYQQVLGQGPQFIFQYYEKEERGRGNFPDRFSARQFPNYSSELNVNALLLGDSALYLCASSLEAVGGETQYFGPGTRLLVL.

This chain links TRBV9 with TRBJ1-5; a possible D gene is TRBD1 (5 bases). The V gene's germline CDR1 is SGDLS and CDR2 YYNGEE. Trimming stripped 4 bases from V and 0 bases from J, with 14 bases between. This CDR3 is 16 amino acids long. CDR3 sequence: CASSPGGDLSNQPQHF. The DNA for the CDR3 is TGTGCCAGCAGCCCTGGGGGGGACCTTAGCAATCAGCCCCAGCATTTT.

The chain couples TRBV5-1 to TRBJ2-3, with 7 positions matching TRBD2. The germline gives CDR1 SGHRS, CDR2 YFSETQ. V gave up 1 base and J gave up 4 bases; unmatched junction bases: 6. The CDR3 contains 15 residues. The CDR3 reads CASSLRLAASDTQYF. CDR3 DNA sequence: TGCGCCAGCAGCTTGAGGCTAGCGGCCTCAGATACGCAGTATTTT. The complete variable domain, with remaining parts taken from reference TRBV5-1 and TRBJ2-3, reads KAGVTQTPRYLIKTRGQQVTLSCSPISGHRSVSWYQQTPGQGLQFLFEYFSETQRNKGNFPGRFSGRQFSNSRSEMNVSTLELGDSALYLCASSLRLAASDTQYFGPGTRLTVL.